The following is a TCR beta chain sequence with its context. These data belong to a study of blood T cell repertoires in COVID-19. TCRdb's copy holds only in-frame clones and misses some; the assay was immunoSEQ multiplex PCR. The sample lists about 85,000 clones, about 90% occurring once. The sequencing sample was made of peripheral blood. The sequence was obtained from a woman older than 75 with acute or convalescent COVID-19.

The CDR3 sequence: CASSLDRQFGELFF. CDR3 in DNA: TGTGCCAGCAGCTTGGACAGACAGTTCGGGGAGCTGTTTTTT. The chain recombines TRBV5-4 with TRBJ2-2, with D possibly TRBD1 on 5 matching bases. V gave up 0 bases and J gave up 7 bases, with 10 bases separating them. CDR1 SGHNT and CDR2 YYREEE come from the germline V gene (reference sequence). The CDR3 is made up of 14 amino acids.